What follows are 8 T cell receptor beta chains derived from one specimen sequenced in a study of blood T cell repertoires in COVID-19. TCRdb's copy holds only in-frame clones and misses some; the assay was immunoSEQ multiplex PCR. In the table there are some 30,000 clones, approximately 88% of which are singletons. Material: peripheral blood. Source of these receptors: a man in his sixties or seventies with active COVID-19.

V and J are TRBV7-2 and TRBJ2-4; weak D call: TRBD1 (5 bases). Trimming removed 1 base at V and 9 bases at J, with 13 bases between. This CDR3 is built from 14 residues. Germline-derived CDR1 and CDR2 are SGHTA and FQGNSA. The CDR3 DNA sequence: TGTGCCAGCAGCTTAGAGGGTCAGGGTTCCATTCAGTACTTC. Amino acids: CASSLEGQGSIQYF. The variable domain in full, completed from reference TRBV7-2 and TRBJ2-4, reads GAGVSQSPSNKVTEKGKDVELRCDPISGHTALYWYRQSLGQGLEFLIYFQGNSAPDKSGLPSDRFSAERTGGSVSTLTIQRTQQEDSAVYLCASSLEGQGSIQYFGAGTRLSVL.

The gene calls are TRBV5-6 and TRBJ2-5; TRBD1 aligns across 11 bases. This CDR3 is 14 amino acids long. Germline-derived CDR1 and CDR2 are SGHDT and YYEEEE. J gave up 6 bases and V 3 bases, and 4 bases lay outside the gene matches. The CDR3 DNA is TGTGCCAGCAGCTCCGGGACAGGGGGACAGACCCAGTACTTC. This codes for CASSSGTGGQTQYF.

The rearrangement joins TRBV7-2 to TRBJ2-7, with 8 bases lining up with TRBD1. Per germline, CDR1 SGHTA and CDR2 FQGNSA. The CDR3 contains 16 residues. Trimming removed 0 bases from V and 0 bases from J; junction bases left unmatched: 4. CDR3: CASSLATGGSSYEQYF. Written as DNA, the CDR3 is TGTGCCAGCAGCTTAGCAACAGGGGGTAGCTCCTACGAGCAGTACTTC.

The rearrangement joins TRBV12-3 or TRBV12-4 to TRBJ1-1; D remains unclear. Trimming pared 5 bases from V and 6 bases from J, leaving 13 bases between. This CDR3 has 13 residues. Here the CDR3 reads CASSSLREAEAFF. In DNA, the CDR3 is TGTGCCAGCAGTAGCCTCCGGGAGGCTGAAGCTTTCTTT.

The rearrangement links TRBV10-3 to TRBJ2-5; 12 positions match TRBD2. The CDR3 is 15 amino acids. V trimming: 5 bases; J trimming: 5 bases; junction bases outside the gene matches: 6. Germline CDR1 is ENHRY and CDR2 is SYGVKD. CDR3 in amino acids: CAISQTSGSVETQYF. DNA of the CDR3: TGTGCCATCAGTCAGACTAGCGGGAGCGTGGAGACCCAGTACTTC.

The rearrangement joins TRBV6-2 or TRBV6-3 to TRBJ2-7; a weak D match, TRBD2 (6 bases). V lost 1 base and J lost 2, with 15 bases in between. The CDR3 extends over 16 amino acids. The V gene's germline CDR1 is MNHEY and CDR2 SVGEGT. The CDR3 DNA reads as TGTGCCAGCAGTTACTTAGGCCTAGCGTCCACCTACGAGCAGTACTTC. It translates to CASSYLGLASTYEQYF.

The chain combines TRBV3-1 (or the pseudogene TRBV3-2) with TRBJ1-2; perhaps TRBD1 as D (5 bases). This CDR3 contains 14 residues. CDR1 and CDR2 (germline): LGHDT, YNNKEL (reference sequence). Trimming shortened V by 6 bases and J by 4 bases, and 15 bases separated the two germline ends. CDR3 loop: CASSWRRGGYGYTF. CDR3 nucleotide sequence: TGTGCCAGCAGTTGGAGGAGGGGTGGCTATGGCTACACCTTC.

V gene TRBV15 combines with J gene TRBJ1-5, with D maybe TRBD1 (5 bases). From germline, CDR1 is LNHNV and CDR2 YYDKDF (reference sequence). The length of the CDR3 is 16 residues. V lost 3 bases to trimming and J lost 4 bases, with 16 bases between them. As DNA, the CDR3 is TGTGCCACCAGCAGTGAGGGAGGGGTTGGTAATCAGCCCCAGCATTTT. It yields the protein CATSSEGGVGNQPQHF.